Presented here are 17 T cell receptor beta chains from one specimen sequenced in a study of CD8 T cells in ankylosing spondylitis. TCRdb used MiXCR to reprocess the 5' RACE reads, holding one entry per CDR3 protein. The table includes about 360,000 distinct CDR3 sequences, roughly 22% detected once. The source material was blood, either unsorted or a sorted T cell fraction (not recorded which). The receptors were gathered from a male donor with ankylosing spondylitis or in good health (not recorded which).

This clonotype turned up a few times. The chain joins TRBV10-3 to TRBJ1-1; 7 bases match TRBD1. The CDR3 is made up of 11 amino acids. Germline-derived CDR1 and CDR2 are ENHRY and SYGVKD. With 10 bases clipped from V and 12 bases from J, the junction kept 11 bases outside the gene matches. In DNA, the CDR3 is TGTGCCACGACCCTGACAGGGCAGACTTTCTTT. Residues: CATTLTGQTFF.

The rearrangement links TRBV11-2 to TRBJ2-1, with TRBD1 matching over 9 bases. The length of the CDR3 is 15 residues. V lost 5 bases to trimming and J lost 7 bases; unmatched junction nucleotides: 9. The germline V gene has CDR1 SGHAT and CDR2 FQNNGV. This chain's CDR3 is CASSLLGTGRNEQFF. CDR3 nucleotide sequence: TGTGCCAGCAGCCTGCTGGGGACAGGGAGAAATGAGCAGTTCTTC. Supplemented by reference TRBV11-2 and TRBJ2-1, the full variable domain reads EAGVAQSPRYKIIEKRQSVAFWCNPISGHATLYWYQQILGQGPKLLIQFQNNGVVDDSQLPKDRFSAERLKGVDSTLKIQPAKLEDSAVYLCASSLLGTGRNEQFFGPGTRLTVL.

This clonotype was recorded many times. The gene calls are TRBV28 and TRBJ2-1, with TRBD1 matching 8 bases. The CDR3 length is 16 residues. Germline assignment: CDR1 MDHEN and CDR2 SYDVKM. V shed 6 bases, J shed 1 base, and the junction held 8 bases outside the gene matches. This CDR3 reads CASSHPGTGSYNEQFF. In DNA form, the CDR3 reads TGTGCCAGCAGCCATCCCGGGACAGGTTCCTACAATGAGCAGTTCTTC. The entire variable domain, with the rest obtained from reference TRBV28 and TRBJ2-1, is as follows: DVKVTQSSRYLVKRTGEKVFLECVQDMDHENMFWYRQDPGLGLRLIYFSYDVKMKEKGDIPEGYSVSREKKERFSLILESASTNQTSMYLCASSHPGTGSYNEQFFGPGTRLTVL.

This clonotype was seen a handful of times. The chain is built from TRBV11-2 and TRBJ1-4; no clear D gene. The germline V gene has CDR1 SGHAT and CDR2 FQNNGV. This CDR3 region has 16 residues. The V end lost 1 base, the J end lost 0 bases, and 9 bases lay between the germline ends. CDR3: CASSLANSATNEKLFF. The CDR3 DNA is TGTGCCAGCAGCTTAGCTAACAGCGCAACTAATGAAAAACTGTTTTTT. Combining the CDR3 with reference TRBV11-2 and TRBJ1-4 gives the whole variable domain EAGVAQSPRYKIIEKRQSVAFWCNPISGHATLYWYQQILGQGPKLLIQFQNNGVVDDSQLPKDRFSAERLKGVDSTLKIQPAKLEDSAVYLCASSLANSATNEKLFFGSGTQLSVL.

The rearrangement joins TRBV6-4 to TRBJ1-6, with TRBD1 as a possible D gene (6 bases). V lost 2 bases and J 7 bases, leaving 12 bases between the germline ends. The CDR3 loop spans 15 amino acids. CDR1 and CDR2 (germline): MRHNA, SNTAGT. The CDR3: CASSDTGLRNSPLHF. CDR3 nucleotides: TGTGCCAGCAGTGACACAGGGCTAAGGAATTCACCCCTCCACTTT.

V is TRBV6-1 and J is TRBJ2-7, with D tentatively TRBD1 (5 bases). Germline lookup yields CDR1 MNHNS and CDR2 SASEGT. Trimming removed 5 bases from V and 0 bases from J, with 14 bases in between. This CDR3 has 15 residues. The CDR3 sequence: CASSKTVMTSYEQYF. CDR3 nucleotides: TGTGCCAGCAGTAAGACAGTAATGACCTCCTACGAGCAGTACTTC.

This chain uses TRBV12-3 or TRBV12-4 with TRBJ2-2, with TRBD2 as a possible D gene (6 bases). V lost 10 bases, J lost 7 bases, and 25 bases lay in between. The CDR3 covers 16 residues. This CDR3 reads CATNERGSRMSGELFF. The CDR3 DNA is TGTGCCACAAACGAACGGGGGTCCCGTATGAGCGGGGAGCTGTTTTTT.

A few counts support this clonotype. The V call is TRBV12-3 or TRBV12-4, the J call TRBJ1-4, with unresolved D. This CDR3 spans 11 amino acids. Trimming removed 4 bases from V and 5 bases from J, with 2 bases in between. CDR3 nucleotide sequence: TGTGCCAGCAGTTACAATGAAAAACTGTTTTTT. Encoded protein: CASSYNEKLFF.

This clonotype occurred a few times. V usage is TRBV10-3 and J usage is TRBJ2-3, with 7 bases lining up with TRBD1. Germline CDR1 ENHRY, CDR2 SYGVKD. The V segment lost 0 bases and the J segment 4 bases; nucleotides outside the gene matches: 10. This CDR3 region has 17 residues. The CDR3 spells CAISESFPRDRADTQYF. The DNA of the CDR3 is TGTGCCATCAGTGAGTCGTTTCCTCGGGACAGAGCAGATACGCAGTATTTT.

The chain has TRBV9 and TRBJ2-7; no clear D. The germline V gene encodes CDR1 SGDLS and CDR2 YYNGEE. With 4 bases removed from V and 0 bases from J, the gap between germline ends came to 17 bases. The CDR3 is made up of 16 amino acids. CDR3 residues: CASSPQGRVSSYEQYF. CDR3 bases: TGTGCCAGCAGCCCCCAAGGCCGGGTAAGCTCCTACGAGCAGTACTTC.

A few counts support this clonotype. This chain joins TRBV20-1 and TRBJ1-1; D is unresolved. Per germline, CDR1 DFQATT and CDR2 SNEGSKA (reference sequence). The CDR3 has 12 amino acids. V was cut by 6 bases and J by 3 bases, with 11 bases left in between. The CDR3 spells CSAWGWDTEAFF. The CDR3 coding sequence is TGCAGTGCCTGGGGATGGGACACTGAAGCTTTCTTT.

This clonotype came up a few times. CDR3 coding DNA: TGTGCCAGCAGTTTATCGGGACAGGGAGGGACCGGGGAGCTGTTTTTT. It translates to CASSLSGQGGTGELFF. The chain carries TRBV27 and TRBJ2-2, with 9 bases matching TRBD1. This CDR3 region has 16 residues. The germline gives CDR1 MNHEY, CDR2 SMNVEV (reference sequence). The junction had 4 bases not matched to a gene; V was cut back by 0 bases and J by 5 bases.

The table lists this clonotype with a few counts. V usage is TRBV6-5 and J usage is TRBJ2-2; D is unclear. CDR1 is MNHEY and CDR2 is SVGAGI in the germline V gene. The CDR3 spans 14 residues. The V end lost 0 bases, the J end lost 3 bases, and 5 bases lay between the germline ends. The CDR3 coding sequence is TGTGCCAGCAGTTACTCAGATGACACCGGGGAGCTGTTTTTT. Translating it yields CASSYSDDTGELFF.

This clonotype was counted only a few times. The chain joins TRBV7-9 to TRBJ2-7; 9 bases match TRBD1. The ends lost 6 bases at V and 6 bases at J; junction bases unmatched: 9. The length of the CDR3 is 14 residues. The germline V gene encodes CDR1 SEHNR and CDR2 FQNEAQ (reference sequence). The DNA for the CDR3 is TGTGCCAGCAGGCTGGGACAGGGAATCAGCGAGCAGTACTTC. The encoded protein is CASRLGQGISEQYF.

The CDR3, as DNA: TGTGCCAGCAGTTTATCTCTCGGGAGTTCGGCCCAGTACTTC. It encodes CASSLSLGSSAQYF. The chain is built from TRBV27 and TRBJ2-5; weak D call: TRBD2 (6 bases). This CDR3 is 14 amino acids long. Germline V lookup: CDR1 MNHEY, CDR2 SMNVEV (reference sequence). The V gene lost 0 bases and the J gene lost 9 bases, with 14 bases spanning the gap.

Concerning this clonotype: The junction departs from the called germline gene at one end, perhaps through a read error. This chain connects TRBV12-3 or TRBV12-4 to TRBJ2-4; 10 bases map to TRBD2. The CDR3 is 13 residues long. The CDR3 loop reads CASSLAGANIQYF. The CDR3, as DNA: TGTGCCAGCAGTCTAGCGGGGGCAAACATTCAGTACTTC.

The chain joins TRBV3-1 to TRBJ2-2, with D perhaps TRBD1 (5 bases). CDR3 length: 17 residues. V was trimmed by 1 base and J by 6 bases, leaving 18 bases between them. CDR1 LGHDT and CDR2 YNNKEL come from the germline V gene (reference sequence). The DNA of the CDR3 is TGTGCCAGCAGCCAAGTAGTAGGCAGGGAAAGTCCCGGGGAGCTGTTTTTT. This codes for CASSQVVGRESPGELFF.